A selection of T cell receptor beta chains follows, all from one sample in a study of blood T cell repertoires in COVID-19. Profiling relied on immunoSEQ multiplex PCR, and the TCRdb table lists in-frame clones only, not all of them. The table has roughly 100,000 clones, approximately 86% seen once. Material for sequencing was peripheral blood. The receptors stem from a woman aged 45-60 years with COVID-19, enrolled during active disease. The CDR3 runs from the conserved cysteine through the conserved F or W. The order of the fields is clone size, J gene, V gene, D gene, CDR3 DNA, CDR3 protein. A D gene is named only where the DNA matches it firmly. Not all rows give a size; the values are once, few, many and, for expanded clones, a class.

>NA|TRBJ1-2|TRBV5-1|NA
TGCGCCAGCAGCTTGGCGTCCGGGAGCGGCTATGGCTACACCTTC
CASSLASGSGYGYTF
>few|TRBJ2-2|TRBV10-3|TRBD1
TGTGCCGCAACGGGACAGGGGGATTGGGGGGAGCTGTTTTTT
CAATGQGDWGELFF
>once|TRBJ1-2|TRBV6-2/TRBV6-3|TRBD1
TGTGCCAGCAGTTCCCGACAGGGGCCAATCTATGGCTACACCTTC
CASSSRQGPIYGYTF
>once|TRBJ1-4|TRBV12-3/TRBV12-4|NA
TGTGCCAGCAGGCCAACGGGGGGTGAAAAACTGTTTTTT
CASRPTGGEKLFF
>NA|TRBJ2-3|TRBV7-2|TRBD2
TGTGCCAGCAGCGCCCGACTAGCGGGGGGCCCAGATACGCAGTATTTT
CASSARLAGGPDTQYF
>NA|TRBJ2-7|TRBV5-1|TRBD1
TGCGCCAGCAGCTCCGGGACAGGGGATCCAACTCGGGACTTC
CASSSGTGDPTRDF
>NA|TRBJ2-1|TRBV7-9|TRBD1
TGTGCCAGCAGCCTGAGGGGACAGGGTGATCACAATGAGCAGTTCTTC
CASSLRGQGDHNEQFF
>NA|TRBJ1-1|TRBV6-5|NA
TGTGCCAGCAGACCCCCCGGCGGGGGCACTGAAGCTTTCTTT
CASRPPGGGTEAFF
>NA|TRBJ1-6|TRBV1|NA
TGCACCAGCAACCTGGGGGGTGGGAATTCACCCCTCCACTTT
CTSNLGGGNSPLHF
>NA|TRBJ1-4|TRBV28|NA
TGTGCCAGCAGCCCAGGACAAGAAAATGAAAAACTGTTTTTT
CASSPGQENEKLFF